This TCR beta chain stems from a study of CD8 T cells in Susac syndrome. CDR1 is GTSNPN, CDR2 SVGIG, per germline (reference sequence). The CDR3 spans 12 residues. V shed 5 bases and J shed 4 bases, with 8 bases lying between them. When the RNA was reverse transcribed, random hexamers were used with an input of about 0.45 to 1 ug. The amplification used immunoSEQ multiplex PCR on TCR beta CDR3; it spanned 54 Vbeta and 13 Jbeta. One entry per CDR3 protein results from TCRdb running MiXCR on the immunoSEQ multiplex PCR reads. The sample lists more than 150,000 distinct CDR3 sequences, just under 97% seen once, with 0.13% to 0.15% in the top ten.

This TCR was sampled from a human donor with multiple sclerosis. Sequencing was carried out using CD8+ T cells from PBMCs. V and J are TRBV30 and TRBJ2-2; D is uncertain. DNA of the CDR3: TGTGCCTGGGTACGCGGCACCGGGGAGCTGTTTTTT. Protein product: CAWVRGTGELFF.